The 31 T cell receptor beta chains given below trace back to one sample, sequenced in a study of shared clonotypes between healthy human individuals. Using immunoSEQ multiplex PCR, the repertoire was profiled, and TCRdb retains in-frame clones only, with some absent. The data show around 1.9 million clones, roughly 91% seen once. CD45RO negativity and positive selection for CCR7 defined naive CD8 cells, a population that excluded terminally differentiated effector memory CD45RA+ cells. The sample consisted of naive CD8+ T cells from PBMCs. Receptor source: a man between 18 and 35 years old in good health. Some clones in this sample may be carry-over from other donors' samples.

The chain employs TRBV7-9 and TRBJ2-7; D is unresolved. Trimming stripped 2 bases from V and 2 bases from J, with 13 bases between. Germline V gene sequence: CDR1 SEHNR, CDR2 FQNEAQ (reference sequence). This CDR3 has 15 amino acids. CDR3 residues: CASSLSPAGTYEQYF. In DNA, the CDR3 is TGTGCCAGCAGCTTATCCCCTGCTGGAACCTACGAGCAGTACTTC. The full variable domain, with the rest looked up from reference TRBV7-9 and TRBJ2-7, is DTGVSQNPRHKITKRGQNVTFRCDPISEHNRLYWYRQTLGQGPEFLTYFQNEAQLEKSRLLSDRFSAERPKGSFSTLEIQRTEQGDSAMYLCASSLSPAGTYEQYFGPGTRLTVT.

The chain has TRBV9 and TRBJ2-7, with 11 bases fitting TRBD2. CDR3 length: 15 amino acids. Trimming cost V 4 bases and J 4 bases; bases outside gene matches: 7. Germline CDR1 is SGDLS and CDR2 is YYNGEE. CDR3 loop: CASSPTSGSPYEQYF. CDR3 DNA: TGTGCCAGCAGCCCAACTAGCGGGAGCCCTTACGAGCAGTACTTC.

This clone has a single count. The junction departs from germline at one end; a sequencing error may be responsible. Within the sample, other DNA sequences also encode this same CDR3. The chain carries TRBV28 and TRBJ2-7, with D maybe TRBD2 (6 bases). The CDR3 extends over 13 amino acids. The germline CDR1 and CDR2 sequences are MDHEN and SYDVKM. The CDR3 region is CASSFGGTYEQYF. The CDR3 DNA sequence: TGTGCCAGCAGTTTTGGGGGGACCTATGAGCAGTACTTC.

This clone was observed a few times. The chain couples TRBV5-1 to TRBJ2-2, with D possibly TRBD2 on 5 matching bases. This CDR3 has 16 residues. Germline V gives CDR1 SGHRS, CDR2 YFSETQ. Deletions cut 0 bases from V and 4 bases from J, with 13 bases between. CDR3 residues: CASSLATRTGTGELFF. The DNA of the CDR3 is TGCGCCAGCAGCTTGGCTACTAGGACGGGCACCGGGGAGCTGTTTTTT.

The V and J genes are TRBV7-9 and TRBJ1-3, with 9 bases aligning to TRBD1. CDR3 length equals 16 residues. The ends lost 5 bases at V and 1 base at J; junction bases unmatched: 6. CDR1 and CDR2 (germline): SEHNR, FQNEAQ (reference sequence). The CDR3 reads CASSPRGQGSGNTIYF. CDR3 DNA sequence: TGTGCCAGCAGCCCTCGGGGACAGGGATCTGGAAACACCATATATTTT.

V is TRBV13 and J is TRBJ2-1, with 7 nucleotides matching TRBD2. J was trimmed by 8 bases and V by 4 bases; bases with no gene match: 11. This CDR3 comprises 15 residues. Germline V lookup: CDR1 PRHDT, CDR2 FYEKMQ (reference sequence). The CDR3 DNA reads TGTGCCAGCAGCTCCCGGAGGACTAGTCTCCATGAGCAGTTCTTC. This gives the protein CASSSRRTSLHEQFF.

This rearrangement joins TRBV9 to TRBJ2-7; TRBD2 matches at 8 bases. The CDR3 sequence is 14 residues long. The germline V gene has CDR1 SGDLS and CDR2 YYNGEE. V was clipped by 4 bases and J by 5 bases; unmatched bases: 8. CDR3 sequence: CASSLSGGADEQYF. The CDR3 nucleotides read TGTGCCAGCAGCCTCTCCGGGGGGGCGGACGAGCAGTACTTC.

This clone was recorded only once. The chain has TRBV5-8 and TRBJ1-1; TRBD1 matches 8 bases. The CDR3 contains 15 residues. Germline V CDR1 and CDR2: SGHTS, YDEGEE. The junction had 12 bases not matched to a gene; V was cut back by 5 bases and J by 6 bases. The CDR3 reads CASSFPGQGSAEAFF. Here the CDR3 DNA reads TGTGCCAGCAGTTTTCCTGGACAGGGAAGCGCTGAAGCTTTCTTT.

The chain couples TRBV5-5 to TRBJ2-7; D tentatively fits TRBD1 or TRBD2 (5 bases each). This CDR3 has 14 amino acids. Trimming removed 6 bases from V and 3 bases from J, with 16 bases in between. Germline values: CDR1 SGHKS, CDR2 YYEKEE (reference sequence). CDR3: CASTRDGSFYEQYF. CDR3 sequence (DNA): TGTGCCAGCACCCGGGACGGATCATTCTACGAGCAGTACTTC.

This chain uses TRBV5-6 with TRBJ2-1; 8 positions agree with TRBD2. Per germline, CDR1 SGHDT and CDR2 YYEEEE. This CDR3 is built from 15 residues. J gave up 4 bases and V 1 base, and 4 bases lay outside the gene matches. The CDR3 is CASSLLSGAYNEQFF. CDR3 nucleotides: TGTGCCAGCAGCTTGCTTAGCGGGGCTTACAATGAGCAGTTCTTC. Filled out from reference TRBV5-6 and TRBJ2-1, the complete variable domain reads DAGVTQSPTHLIKTRGQQVTLRCSPKSGHDTVSWYQQALGQGPQFIFQYYEEEERQRGNFPDRFSGHQFPNYSSELNVNALLLGDSALYLCASSLLSGAYNEQFFGPGTRLTVL.

The chain has TRBV14 and TRBJ1-2, with D perhaps TRBD1 (6 bases). The CDR3 consists of 16 residues. From germline, CDR1 is SGHDN and CDR2 FVKESK. Between the trimmed V and J ends, which lost 4 bases and 0 bases, there was a span of 15 bases. The CDR3 region is CASSLVPQGSNYGYTF. The CDR3 DNA is TGTGCCAGCAGCCTAGTACCTCAGGGGTCTAACTATGGCTACACCTTC.

V usage is TRBV19 and J usage is TRBJ2-1; 11 nucleotides agree with TRBD1. Germline values: CDR1 LNHDA, CDR2 SQIVND (reference sequence). J was trimmed by 10 bases and V by 4 bases; bases with no gene match: 15. This CDR3 contains 17 residues. DNA of the CDR3: TGTGCCAGTAGTAGCAGGACAGGGGGCCCTGCAGATCTCGAGCAGTTCTTC. It is translated as CASSSRTGGPADLEQFF.

The chain uses TRBV5-1 and TRBJ2-1; the D is unclear. Germline V gives CDR1 SGHRS, CDR2 YFSETQ. CDR3 length: 12 amino acids. Between the trimmed V and J ends, which lost 2 bases and 7 bases, there was a span of 7 bases. For the CDR3, the DNA is TGCGCCAGCAGCTTTCATGAGAATGAGCAGTTCTTC. Amino acids: CASSFHENEQFF.

The gene calls are TRBV6-1 and TRBJ1-2; D is unresolved. V was clipped by 1 base and J by 4 bases, with 4 bases between them. The CDR3 is 12 residues long. Looked up from germline, CDR1 is MNHNS and CDR2 is SASEGT. The CDR3 region is CASSEVSYGYTF. CDR3 DNA: TGTGCCAGCAGTGAAGTAAGCTATGGCTACACCTTC.

This clone was counted a few times. Other DNA sequences in the same sample also yield this CDR3. The chain combines TRBV7-9 with TRBJ1-1, with D unresolved. The germline gives CDR1 SEHNR, CDR2 FQNEAQ (reference sequence). V lost 5 bases to trimming and J lost 2 bases, with 6 bases between them. This CDR3 has 12 residues. The CDR3, as DNA: TGTGCCAGCAGCCGCGGTAACACTGAAGCTTTCTTT. This gives the protein CASSRGNTEAFF.

The chain joins TRBV11-2 to TRBJ1-1; the match to TRBD1 covers 7 bases. The germline CDR1 and CDR2 sequences are SGHAT and FQNNGV. The J segment lost 7 bases and the V segment lost 5 bases, leaving 13 bases of the junction unmatched. This CDR3 region has 15 residues. The CDR3 DNA is TGTGCCAGCAGCCAAGTGTCCAGGGGGATCCTTGAAGCTTTCTTT. Residues: CASSQVSRGILEAFF.

The J gene is TRBJ1-4, the V gene TRBV11-2; a weak D match, TRBD1 (5 bases). The germline V gene encodes CDR1 SGHAT and CDR2 FQNNGV. The V end lost 3 bases, the J end lost 8 bases, and 19 bases lay between the germline ends. The CDR3 runs 16 residues. The CDR3 DNA sequence: TGTGCCAGCAGCTTGAATTTGGGGGGTGTTGGGGAAAAACTGTTTTTT. It encodes CASSLNLGGVGEKLFF.

This clone appeared once. J is TRBJ1-1 and V is TRBV5-1, with 10 positions matching TRBD1. This CDR3 region has 16 residues. Germline V lookup: CDR1 SGHRS, CDR2 YFSETQ. J lost 5 bases, V lost 1 base, and 8 bases had no gene match. The CDR3 loop reads CASSLFVGQGVTEAFF. CDR3 bases: TGCGCCAGCAGCTTGTTCGTCGGACAGGGGGTAACTGAAGCTTTCTTT.

With regard to this clone: The same CDR3 is also encoded by other DNA sequences in this sample. The V and J genes are TRBV27 and TRBJ2-2, with D possibly called TRBD1 or TRBD2 (5 bases each). Looked up from germline, CDR1 is MNHEY and CDR2 is SMNVEV (reference sequence). Between the trimmed V and J ends, which lost 1 base and 3 bases, there was a span of 6 bases. This CDR3 spans 14 amino acids. The CDR3 sequence: CASSLLGDTGELFF. The DNA for the CDR3 is TGTGCCAGCAGTTTATTGGGGGACACCGGGGAGCTGTTTTTT.

The genes are TRBV11-1 and TRBJ2-3, with D uncertain. Trimming stripped 3 bases from V and 0 bases from J, with 10 bases between. From germline, CDR1 is SGHAT and CDR2 FQDESV (reference sequence). This CDR3 contains 15 residues. CDR3 amino acids: CASSLVRRSTDTQYF. Written as DNA, the CDR3 is TGTGCCAGCAGCTTGGTTAGGCGGAGCACAGATACGCAGTATTTT.

This chain connects TRBV11-2 to TRBJ2-7; 11 bases are shared with TRBD2. The germline gives CDR1 SGHAT, CDR2 FQNNGV. This CDR3 has 15 amino acids. Losses at the gene ends were 1 base for V and 4 bases for J; bases not matched to a gene: 3. CDR3 residues: CASSLAASGRYEQYF. The CDR3 bases are TGTGCCAGCAGCTTAGCGGCTAGCGGGAGGTACGAGCAGTACTTC.

V is TRBV4-3 and J is TRBJ2-1; 9 bases are a match to TRBD2. Trimming at V came to 3 bases and at J to 4 bases, leaving 10 bases not matched to a gene. The CDR3 has 17 residues. CDR1 and CDR2 from the germline V gene are LGHNA and YSLEER. The CDR3 here is CASSQAVAGVEYNEQFF. The CDR3 DNA is TGCGCCAGCAGCCAGGCCGTAGCGGGAGTCGAGTACAATGAGCAGTTCTTC.

This clone was seen only once. The genes are TRBV11-2 and TRBJ2-3, with D possibly being TRBD2 (5 bases). V was shortened by 4 bases and J by 6 bases, with 14 bases between the two germline ends. Germline V gives CDR1 SGHAT, CDR2 FQNNGV. The CDR3 loop spans 14 amino acids. The CDR3 nucleotides are TGTGCCAGCAGCTCCGGGAACCTGCGTGATACGCAGTATTTT. Translated, it gives CASSSGNLRDTQYF. The full variable domain, its missing parts supplied by reference TRBV11-2 and TRBJ2-3, is EAGVAQSPRYKIIEKRQSVAFWCNPISGHATLYWYQQILGQGPKLLIQFQNNGVVDDSQLPKDRFSAERLKGVDSTLKIQPAKLEDSAVYLCASSSGNLRDTQYFGPGTRLTVL.

The chain has TRBV27 and TRBJ1-5; TRBD1 aligns across 7 bases. The germline gives CDR1 MNHEY, CDR2 SMNVEV (reference sequence). Losses at the gene ends were 5 bases for V and 2 bases for J; bases not matched to a gene: 9. The CDR3 is 16 amino acids. This CDR3 reads CASSPAGGLGNQPQHF. Here the CDR3 DNA reads TGTGCCAGCAGTCCAGCAGGGGGTTTGGGCAATCAGCCCCAGCATTTT.

This clone occurred once. The rearrangement joins TRBV5-1 to TRBJ1-1, with D maybe TRBD1 (6 bases). V dropped 2 bases and J dropped 3 bases, with 14 bases sitting between them. The CDR3 is 15 amino acids. Germline-derived CDR1 and CDR2 are SGHRS and YFSETQ. The DNA for the CDR3 is TGCGCCAGCAGCTTCCGCGGGGGCGAGCACACTGAAGCTTTCTTT. This gives the protein CASSFRGGEHTEAFF.

The chain carries TRBV29-1 and TRBJ1-2; possible D gene TRBD1, 5 bases. V shed 1 base and J shed 2 bases, with 20 bases lying between them. The germline V gene has CDR1 SQVTM and CDR2 ANQGSEA. The CDR3 is 17 amino acids. The CDR3 DNA reads TGCAGCGTTGAAGCTCCCAACTTGGGGGTTGAGAACTATGGCTACACCTTC. This encodes CSVEAPNLGVENYGYTF.

The chain joins TRBV11-3 to TRBJ2-5, with 10 positions matching TRBD1. V shed 5 bases and J 1 base; nucleotides not matched to a gene: 4. CDR3 length: 15 residues. Germline V gives CDR1 SGHNT, CDR2 YENEEA. CDR3 sequence (DNA): TGTGCCAGCAGCATCGGGACAGGGGTCCAAGAGACCCAGTACTTC. This sequence encodes CASSIGTGVQETQYF.

V gene TRBV5-1 combines with J gene TRBJ1-4; tentatively, D is TRBD1 (6 bases). This CDR3 is built from 15 residues. Trimming shortened V by 4 bases and J by 6 bases, and 16 bases separated the two germline ends. Germline V gene sequence: CDR1 SGHRS, CDR2 YFSETQ. The CDR3 nucleotides read TGCGCCAGCAGCGGAACGACAGGCGGAGATGAAAAACTGTTTTTT. It encodes CASSGTTGGDEKLFF.

For the CDR3, the DNA is TGTGCCAGCAGCTTAGATCGAAGGACAGCCACTGAAGCTTTCTTT. It translates to CASSLDRRTATEAFF. The chain has TRBV11-2 and TRBJ1-1, with a possible D match to TRBD1 (6 bases). The CDR3 has 15 amino acids. Looked up from germline, CDR1 is SGHAT and CDR2 is FQNNGV. Trimming took off 0 bases at V and 4 bases at J, with 12 bases between the two ends. Filled out from reference TRBV11-2 and TRBJ1-1, the complete variable domain reads EAGVAQSPRYKIIEKRQSVAFWCNPISGHATLYWYQQILGQGPKLLIQFQNNGVVDDSQLPKDRFSAERLKGVDSTLKIQPAKLEDSAVYLCASSLDRRTATEAFFGQGTRLTVV.

Comment on this clone: A read error may produce the germline difference seen at one junction end. The V and J genes are TRBV29-1 and TRBJ1-1; unclear D gene. The germline CDR1 and CDR2 sequences are SQVTM and ANQGSEA. This CDR3 contains 14 residues. Written as DNA, the CDR3 is TGCGGCGTTGAAGTATATTCGTGGGCCACTGAAGCTTTCTTT. Amino acids: CGVEVYSWATEAFF.

The chain couples TRBV4-1 to TRBJ2-1, with D possibly TRBD2 on 5 matching bases. The CDR3 is 12 residues long. V dropped 4 bases and J dropped 7 bases, with 8 bases sitting between them. Germline V gives CDR1 MGHRA, CDR2 YSYEKL. The CDR3 DNA is TGCGCCAGCAGCCGCGAGGGAAATGAGCAGTTCTTC. This sequence encodes CASSREGNEQFF.